The 32 T cell receptor beta chains reported below all come from one sample, sequenced in a study of cytomegalovirus exposure and HLA in healthy donors. Sequencing used immunoSEQ multiplex PCR; TCRdb keeps in-frame clones, though not all of them. Here the sample spans about 190,000 clones, 86% being singletons. Material for sequencing was PBMCs. These receptors all stem from a woman younger than 35 in good health and CMV-seronegative.

This chain connects TRBV5-6 to TRBJ2-2; 8 nucleotides match TRBD1. The CDR3 length is 14 residues. Trimming at V came to 4 bases and at J to 5 bases, leaving 4 bases not matched to a gene. The germline V gene has CDR1 SGHDT and CDR2 YYEEEE. The CDR3 DNA is TGTGCCAGCAGCGATGGACAGGGAACCGGGGAGCTGTTTTTT. Amino acid sequence: CASSDGQGTGELFF.

In its sample, this clone was seen once. This rearrangement joins TRBV2 to TRBJ1-2; D perhaps matches TRBD1 (6 bases). The CDR3 covers 16 residues. Deletions cut 6 bases from V and 4 bases from J, with 21 bases between. Germline CDR1 reads SNHLY; CDR2 reads FYNNEI. The DNA for the CDR3 is TGTGCCAGCAGCCAAAGCGGAGGACAGAGAATCTATGGCTACACCTTC. It encodes CASSQSGGQRIYGYTF.

The J gene is TRBJ2-5, the V gene TRBV5-1; 9 nucleotides align to TRBD2. Unmatched junction bases numbered 4, after V lost 2 bases and J lost 5 bases. CDR3 length: 14 residues. Germline values: CDR1 SGHRS, CDR2 YFSETQ. CDR3 in DNA: TGCGCCAGCAGCTTAACTAGCGGGTGGGAGACCCAGTACTTC. Translated: CASSLTSGWETQYF.

The chain couples TRBV19 to TRBJ1-2; a weak D match, TRBD1 (5 bases). V dropped 5 bases and J dropped 2 bases, with 12 bases sitting between them. The CDR3 is 14 amino acids. CDR1 and CDR2 (germline): LNHDA, SQIVND (reference sequence). The CDR3 nucleotides are TGTGCCAGTAGTCCTTGGGGCGAGAACTATGGCTACACCTTC. Protein sequence: CASSPWGENYGYTF.

The rearrangement links TRBV15 to TRBJ1-4; possible D gene TRBD1, 6 bases. CDR1 and CDR2 (germline): LNHNV, YYDKDF (reference sequence). V was cut by 3 bases and J by 7 bases, with 12 bases left in between. The CDR3 sequence is 14 residues long. The CDR3 loop reads CATSSQGTGEKLFF. CDR3 DNA sequence: TGTGCCACCAGCAGCCAGGGGACGGGTGAAAAACTGTTTTTT.

In its sample, this clone was seen once. The rearrangement uses TRBV6-6 and TRBJ1-2; 10 bases line up with TRBD1. The CDR3 length is 15 residues. Germline assignment: CDR1 MNHNY and CDR2 SVGAGI (reference sequence). With V trimmed by 4 bases and J by 6 bases, 8 bases remained unmatched. CDR3 protein: CASSSAGTGVHGYTF. The CDR3 nucleotides are TGTGCCAGCAGTTCCGCCGGGACAGGGGTCCATGGCTACACCTTC.

This clone occurred once. The gene calls are TRBV6-5 and TRBJ1-1; a possible D gene is TRBD1 (6 bases). Germline V gene lookup returns CDR1 MNHEY and CDR2 SVGAGI. The CDR3 extends over 14 amino acids. Trimming shortened V by 6 bases and J by 0 bases, and 11 bases separated the two germline ends. The chain's CDR3 is CASSRTVLNTEAFF. The DNA of the CDR3 is TGTGCCAGCAGCAGGACAGTCTTGAACACTGAAGCTTTCTTT.

The gene calls are TRBV9 and TRBJ2-1; 10 nucleotides align to TRBD2. The CDR3 has 15 amino acids. The germline V gene encodes CDR1 SGDLS and CDR2 YYNGEE. V trimming: 3 bases; J trimming: 3 bases; junction bases outside the gene matches: 3. CDR3: CASSAASGSYNEQFF. The DNA for the CDR3 is TGTGCCAGCAGCGCGGCTAGCGGGAGCTACAATGAGCAGTTCTTC.

This chain uses TRBV7-9 with TRBJ2-1; 9 nucleotides agree with TRBD1. CDR1 SEHNR and CDR2 FQNEAQ come from the germline V gene (reference sequence). The CDR3 extends over 16 amino acids. The J segment lost 3 bases and the V segment lost 5 bases, leaving 8 bases of the junction unmatched. The CDR3 region is CASSPLGTGIYNEQFF. CDR3 coding DNA: TGTGCCAGCAGCCCCCTCGGGACAGGGATCTACAATGAGCAGTTCTTC.

The V and J genes are TRBV29-1 and TRBJ1-1, with D possibly matching TRBD1 (6 bases). V lost 5 bases, J lost 6 bases, and 10 bases lay in between. The CDR3 covers 11 residues. The germline V gene has CDR1 SQVTM and CDR2 ANQGSEA. Here the CDR3 reads CSVPTGPEAFF. The CDR3, as DNA: TGCAGCGTTCCGACAGGACCTGAAGCTTTCTTT.

J is TRBJ2-3 and V is TRBV5-6; 8 bases are shared with TRBD1. CDR1 and CDR2 (germline): SGHDT, YYEEEE. The CDR3 is made up of 16 amino acids. Trimming removed 4 bases from V and 2 bases from J; junction bases left unmatched: 9. The CDR3 DNA reads TGTGCCAGCAGCGGGCGACGACAGGGGTCCACAGATACGCAGTATTTT. Translated, it gives CASSGRRQGSTDTQYF.

This chain connects TRBV27 to TRBJ2-1; 12 nucleotides align to TRBD1. The CDR3 is 15 residues long. Germline V gene lookup returns CDR1 MNHEY and CDR2 SMNVEV (reference sequence). The J segment lost 2 bases and the V segment lost 8 bases, leaving 4 bases of the junction unmatched. In DNA, the CDR3 is TGTGCCAGCCTGGGACAGGGGGCACCCTACAATGAGCAGTTCTTC. Its protein product is CASLGQGAPYNEQFF.

The chain is built from TRBV5-4 and TRBJ2-7, with 9 bases that match TRBD2. V dropped 0 bases and J dropped 0; count of bases not matched to a gene: 7. Germline V CDR1 and CDR2: SGHNT, YYREEE (reference sequence). The CDR3 loop spans 17 amino acids. The CDR3 sequence is CASSLEVAGAASYEQYF. DNA for the CDR3: TGTGCCAGCAGCTTGGAGGTAGCGGGAGCTGCCTCCTACGAGCAGTACTTC.

This clone has more than one count but fewer than ten. The V and J genes are TRBV6-1 and TRBJ2-7; the D is unclear. The CDR3 runs 14 residues. V dropped 4 bases and J dropped 2 bases, with 12 bases sitting between them. Germline CDR1 reads MNHNS; CDR2 reads SASEGT. The CDR3 nucleotides read TGTGCCAGCAGTGTTAATACGCCTACCTACGAGCAGTACTTC. It codes for CASSVNTPTYEQYF.

This sequence joins TRBV7-2 and TRBJ2-3; TRBD2 aligns across 11 bases. CDR3 length: 17 amino acids. V dropped 5 bases and J dropped 7; count of bases not matched to a gene: 14. The V gene's germline CDR1 is SGHTA and CDR2 FQGNSA. CDR3 region: CASSRRVLAGGLNTQYF. The CDR3 nucleotides are TGTGCCAGCAGCCGAAGGGTTCTAGCGGGAGGATTAAATACGCAGTATTTT.

A few counts support this clone. The CDR3 nucleotides are TGCGCCAGCAGCTTGGAGCAGGGGGACCCCTACGAGCAGTACTTC. Its translation is CASSLEQGDPYEQYF. This chain joins TRBV5-1 and TRBJ2-7; 7 nucleotides match TRBD1. The CDR3 is made up of 15 amino acids. The V gene end was trimmed by 0 bases and the J gene end by 2 bases; junction bases not matched to a gene: 5. Germline values: CDR1 SGHRS, CDR2 YFSETQ.

The CDR3 is CSGMKGTEAFF. DNA of the CDR3: TGCAGCGGAATGAAGGGGACTGAAGCTTTCTTT. The chain is built from TRBV29-1 and TRBJ1-1; possibly TRBD1 for D (5 bases). CDR1 is SQVTM and CDR2 is ANQGSEA in the germline V gene. V was shortened by 7 bases and J by 5 bases, with 11 bases between the two germline ends. The length of the CDR3 is 11 residues. Based on the CDR3 plus reference TRBV29-1 and TRBJ1-1, the full variable domain is SAVISQKPSRDICQRGTSLTIQCQVDSQVTMMFWYRQQPGQSLTLIATANQGSEATYESGFVIDKFPISRPNLTFSTLTVSNMSPEDSSIYLCSGMKGTEAFFGQGTRLTVV.

CDR3 sequence reads: CASSVGDRAQETQYF. CDR3 DNA: TGTGCCAGCAGCGTAGGGGACAGGGCCCAAGAGACCCAGTACTTC. The chain combines TRBV9 with TRBJ2-5; 9 positions agree with TRBD1. This CDR3 spans 15 amino acids. The V and J ends lost 0 bases and 1 base, in that order; junction bases with no gene match: 1. Germline-derived CDR1 and CDR2 are SGDLS and YYNGEE.

This clone turned up a few times. V and J are TRBV5-4 and TRBJ2-2; tentative D call: TRBD1 (6 bases). The CDR3 consists of 15 residues. Trimming removed 3 bases from V and 4 bases from J, with 13 bases in between. Germline CDR1 is SGHNT and CDR2 is YYREEE (reference sequence). The CDR3 sequence is CASSSAGTTTGELFF. The CDR3 DNA is TGTGCCAGCAGCTCAGCCGGGACAACCACCGGGGAGCTGTTTTTT.

As DNA, the CDR3 is TGTGCCAGTAGTATGGGCGGAGGGGAGACCCAGTACTTC. This sequence encodes CASSMGGGETQYF. The chain is built from TRBV19 and TRBJ2-5; tentative D call: TRBD2 (6 bases). The CDR3 is made up of 13 amino acids. V was cut by 3 bases and J by 5 bases, with 10 bases left in between. CDR1 is LNHDA, CDR2 SQIVND, per germline (reference sequence).

The chain has TRBV6-1 and TRBJ1-3, with D possibly matching TRBD1 (5 bases). Trimming removed 2 bases from V and 0 bases from J, with 11 bases in between. Germline assignment: CDR1 MNHNS and CDR2 SASEGT. There are 16 residues in the CDR3. The CDR3 region has the DNA TGTGCCAGCAGTGAACAGGGAACGAGCTCTGGAAACACCATATATTTT. Its protein is CASSEQGTSSGNTIYF.

The chain couples TRBV4-2 to TRBJ2-3; D is uncertain. Germline CDR1 is LGHNA and CDR2 is YNFKEQ. V dropped 0 bases and J dropped 2 bases, with 6 bases sitting between them. This CDR3 contains 14 residues. The CDR3 sequence is CASSQDLYTDTQYF. The CDR3 DNA is TGTGCCAGCAGCCAAGATCTTTACACAGATACGCAGTATTTT.

The CDR3 loop is CASSDHGTGRQYF. Here the CDR3 DNA reads TGTGCCAGCAGTGACCATGGGACAGGGAGGCAGTATTTT. The chain joins TRBV6-4 to TRBJ2-3, with 9 bases identical to TRBD1. The CDR3 spans 13 residues. The V gene's germline CDR1 is MRHNA and CDR2 SNTAGT. The V and J ends lost 2 bases and 11 bases, in that order; junction bases with no gene match: 5.

V is TRBV11-2 and J is TRBJ1-4; possible D gene TRBD1, 5 bases. The germline gives CDR1 SGHAT, CDR2 FQNNGV. The germline V and J ends were trimmed by 0 bases and 13 bases, with 9 bases remaining between them. The CDR3 totals 12 residues. The CDR3 region is CASSLERGTLFF. For the CDR3, the DNA is TGTGCCAGCAGCTTAGAAAGGGGCACACTGTTTTTT.

The rearrangement joins TRBV7-6 to TRBJ1-1; D is possibly TRBD1 (6 bases). Trimming removed 0 bases at V and 7 bases at J, with 15 bases between. Germline V gives CDR1 SGHVS, CDR2 FNYEAQ. The CDR3 has 15 residues. DNA for the CDR3: TGTGCCAGCAGCTTAGCGACTCAGGGGAAAGTTGAAGCTTTCTTT. It codes for CASSLATQGKVEAFF. Variable domain in full (rest from reference TRBV7-6 and TRBJ1-1): GAGVSQSPRYKVTKRGQDVALRCDPISGHVSLYWYRQALGQGPEFLTYFNYEAQQDKSGLPNDRFSAERPEGSISTLTIQRTEQRDSAMYRCASSLATQGKVEAFFGQGTRLTVV.

V usage is TRBV4-2 and J usage is TRBJ1-5; D is unclear. From germline, CDR1 is LGHNA and CDR2 YNFKEQ. V gave up 0 bases and J gave up 0 bases, with 6 bases separating them. The CDR3 has 15 residues. CDR3 coding DNA: TGTGCCAGCAGCCAAGACGACTATAGCAATCAGCCCCAGCATTTT. Its translation: CASSQDDYSNQPQHF.

This chain connects TRBV29-1 to TRBJ2-2; the D gene is possibly TRBD1 (6 bases). The CDR3 totals 16 residues. V was shortened by 0 bases and J by 2 bases, with 13 bases between the two germline ends. Germline assignment: CDR1 SQVTM and CDR2 ANQGSEA. CDR3 nucleotides: TGCAGCGTTGAAGATCAGGGGACAATAAACACCGGGGAGCTGTTTTTT. Amino acids: CSVEDQGTINTGELFF.

The CDR3 reads CASSLGQGPDNYGYTF. The DNA for the CDR3 is TGCGCCAGCAGCTTGGGGCAGGGTCCCGATAACTATGGCTACACCTTC. The chain couples TRBV5-1 to TRBJ1-2; tentative D call: TRBD1 (5 bases). Trimming removed 0 bases at V and 1 base at J, with 13 bases between. The CDR3 covers 16 residues. Germline CDR1 and CDR2: SGHRS and YFSETQ.

The gene calls are TRBV7-9 and TRBJ2-1; tentative D call: TRBD1 (6 bases). The germline CDR1 and CDR2 sequences are SEHNR and FQNEAQ (reference sequence). The CDR3 covers 19 residues. Between the trimmed V and J ends, which lost 5 bases and 0 bases, there was a span of 23 bases. The CDR3 nucleotides read TGTGCCAGCAGCCCACAGGGTCCCGGGCCCCCGAGCTCCTACAATGAGCAGTTCTTC. Translated, it gives CASSPQGPGPPSSYNEQFF.

The chain's CDR3 is CAWVDRDNSPLHF. The CDR3 DNA follows: TGTGCCTGGGTGGACAGGGATAATTCACCCCTCCACTTT. The rearrangement joins TRBV30 to TRBJ1-6; 8 bases line up with TRBD1. The CDR3 is 13 residues long. Germline CDR1 reads GTSNPN; CDR2 reads SVGIG (reference sequence). V was pared by 5 bases and J by 5 bases, with 2 bases of the junction left unmatched.

This clone has only one observation. The CDR3 DNA reads as TGTGCCAGCAGCTATAGCGGGGGGGGCCATGAGGAGCAGTTCTTC. Protein product: CASSYSGGGHEEQFF. The chain carries TRBV2 and TRBJ2-1, with 11 positions matching TRBD2. Trimming cost V 6 bases and J 10 bases; bases outside gene matches: 11. CDR3 length equals 15 residues. Germline V gene lookup returns CDR1 SNHLY and CDR2 FYNNEI.

The chain has TRBV4-1 and TRBJ1-1, with 7 bases identical to TRBD1. Looked up from germline, CDR1 is MGHRA and CDR2 is YSYEKL. Germline trimming cut 3 bases from V and 6 bases from J; bases unmatched to any gene: 4. CDR3 size: 13 residues. The CDR3 sequence is CASSHGTDAEAFF. CDR3 DNA: TGCGCCAGCAGCCACGGGACAGACGCTGAAGCTTTCTTT.